These 5 T cell receptor beta chains were all obtained from the same sample, sequenced in a study of T cell responses to AZD1222 COVID-19 vaccine. Repertoires were generated with immunoSEQ multiplex PCR, while TCRdb's copy carries only in-frame clones and drops some. Of tens of thousands of clones listed, about 92% are singletons. The source material was peripheral blood, sampled on day 0 of AZD1222 vaccination. All receptors derive from an adult in good health.

V and J are TRBV2 and TRBJ2-1; D may be TRBD1 (6 bases). The CDR3 covers 13 residues. V was cut by 5 bases and J by 7 bases, with 12 bases left in between. Germline assignment: CDR1 SNHLY and CDR2 FYNNEI. Here the CDR3 reads CASSRTELNEQFF. The CDR3 DNA reads as TGTGCCAGCAGTAGGACAGAGTTGAATGAGCAGTTCTTC.

This clone was counted a single time. The V call is TRBV4-3, the J call TRBJ2-3; D might be TRBD1 or TRBD2, each matching 6 bases. Germline V lookup: CDR1 LGHNA, CDR2 YSLEER. This CDR3 is 17 amino acids long. V was pared by 0 bases and J by 9 bases, with 22 bases between. CDR3 sequence reads: CASSQDGIGGQIETQYF. The CDR3 bases are TGCGCCAGCAGCCAAGATGGAATCGGGGGCCAGATAGAAACGCAGTATTTT.

V usage is TRBV5-1 and J usage is TRBJ1-3; D gene unclear. V lost 1 base and J 0 bases, leaving 8 bases between the germline ends. The CDR3 extends over 15 amino acids. Germline assignment: CDR1 SGHRS and CDR2 YFSETQ. CDR3 DNA: TGCGCCAGCAGCTTGCTCGGGGACTCTGGAAACACCATATATTTT. Its protein product is CASSLLGDSGNTIYF.

This CDR3 is CATAINMNTEAFF. The CDR3 DNA reads as TGTGCCACCGCGATAAACATGAACACTGAAGCTTTCTTT. The chain combines TRBV14 with TRBJ1-1; D not certain. V lost 10 bases, J lost 0 bases, and 12 bases lay in between. This CDR3 spans 13 amino acids. Germline assignment: CDR1 SGHDN and CDR2 FVKESK.

V and J are TRBV4-1 and TRBJ2-7; D is possibly TRBD1 (5 bases). Trimming removed 3 bases at V and 1 base at J, with 10 bases between. The germline V gene has CDR1 MGHRA and CDR2 YSYEKL. The CDR3 extends over 14 amino acids. The CDR3, as DNA: TGCGCCAGCAGCCAGAGTGGGGCGTCCTACGAGCAGTACTTC. Translating gives CASSQSGASYEQYF.